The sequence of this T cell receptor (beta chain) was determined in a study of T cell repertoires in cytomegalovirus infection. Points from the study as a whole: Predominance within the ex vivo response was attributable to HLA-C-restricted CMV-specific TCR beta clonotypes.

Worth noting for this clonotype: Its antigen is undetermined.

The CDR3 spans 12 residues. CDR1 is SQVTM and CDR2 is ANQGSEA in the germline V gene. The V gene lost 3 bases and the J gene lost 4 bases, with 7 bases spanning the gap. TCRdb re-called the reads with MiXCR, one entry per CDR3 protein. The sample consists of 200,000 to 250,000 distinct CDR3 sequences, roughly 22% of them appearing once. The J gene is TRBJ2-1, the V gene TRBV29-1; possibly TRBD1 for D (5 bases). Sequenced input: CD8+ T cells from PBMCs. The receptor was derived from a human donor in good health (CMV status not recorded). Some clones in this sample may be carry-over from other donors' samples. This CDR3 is CSVEGLYNEQFF. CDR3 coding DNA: TGCAGCGTTGAGGGGCTGTACAATGAGCAGTTCTTC.